What follows describes a single TCR beta chain. This sample stems from a study of blood T cell repertoires in COVID-19. Turning to the study itself: From T cells, B-cell-depleted T cells, or PBMCs came the material, which was cDNA or gDNA.

Source study methods: Estimates of nucleated cell counts were drawn from the amplification of reference gene primers. Profiled with immunoSEQ multiplex PCR; TCRdb holds only in-frame clones, not every one. That table is the source of V, J and clone size, and D and trimming were worked out from the DNA. Of about 140,000 clones in the sample, more than 65% were seen once. The trim removed 4 bases at V and 8 bases at J, leaving 6 bases unmatched. Germline V gene lookup returns CDR1 SGHRS and CDR2 YFSETQ. This CDR3 has 14 amino acids. The sequenced material came from peripheral blood. This TCR derives from a human donor in a cohort sampled during active COVID-19. The chain links TRBV5-1 to TRBJ1-6; TRBD1 aligns across 7 bases. The CDR3 bases are TGCGCCAGCAGCACTGGGGACAGTCATTCACCCCTCCACTTT. This gives the protein CASSTGDSHSPLHF.